Following are 11 T cell receptor beta chains from one sample sequenced in a study of control samples from healthy donors and cancer patients. The data were produced by immunoSEQ multiplex PCR, yet TCRdb's version contains in-frame clones alone and is incomplete. This sample has 260,000 or so clones, with about 80% found just once. The sample consisted of PBMCs. Source of these receptors: a woman aged 60-70 years with lung cancer.

This clone was seen more than once but under ten times. This rearrangement joins TRBV6-5 to TRBJ1-2; D ambiguous. Between the trimmed V and J ends, which lost 6 bases and 8 bases, there was a span of 16 bases. CDR3 size: 13 residues. CDR1 MNHEY and CDR2 SVGAGI come from the germline V gene. CDR3: CASSFYPTDGYTF. In DNA form, the CDR3 reads TGTGCCAGCAGCTTCTACCCCACAGACGGCTACACCTTC.

The rearrangement uses TRBV9 and TRBJ2-2; 10 bases are a match to TRBD2. The CDR3 is made up of 18 amino acids. Germline loops: CDR1 SGDLS, CDR2 YYNGEE. V lost 0 bases, J lost 3 bases, and 8 bases stayed unmatched. CDR3: CASSVESLAGAHTGELFF. The DNA of the CDR3 is TGTGCCAGCAGCGTAGAATCGCTAGCGGGAGCTCACACCGGGGAGCTGTTTTTT.

The rearrangement uses TRBV19 and TRBJ2-3, with 7 bases aligning to TRBD1. The CDR3 covers 14 residues. V shed 2 bases, J shed 4 bases, and the junction held 3 bases outside the gene matches. Germline values: CDR1 LNHDA, CDR2 SQIVND (reference sequence). The CDR3 nucleotides read TGTGCCAGTAGTATAAGACAGGGCTCAGATACGCAGTATTTT. This encodes CASSIRQGSDTQYF.

The CDR3 bases are TGTGCCAGCAGTGAACGGGGGTACGGAGGAGGGACGCAGTATTTT. Its protein is CASSERGYGGGTQYF. This rearrangement joins TRBV2 to TRBJ2-3; maybe TRBD2 (6 bases). CDR3 size: 15 residues. Trimming took off 2 bases at V and 9 bases at J, with 18 bases between the two ends. Germline assignment: CDR1 SNHLY and CDR2 FYNNEI.

Notes on this clone: The germline gene is not matched at one end of the junction; a read error may be the cause. This rearrangement joins TRBV4-1 to TRBJ2-5; perhaps D is TRBD1 or TRBD2 (5 bases each). The CDR3 totals 13 residues. CDR1 is MGHRA, CDR2 YSYEKL, per germline. The CDR3: CASSSPGQGTQYF. CDR3 DNA sequence: TGCGCCAGCAGCTCACCGGGGCAAGGGACCCAGTACTTC.

This clone appeared once. This chain's CDR3 is CASSNSGGNTEAFF. CDR3 DNA: TGTGCCAGCAGTAACTCAGGGGGCAACACTGAAGCTTTCTTT. The V gene is TRBV2, the J gene TRBJ1-1, with TRBD1 matching over 8 bases. Germline CDR1 SNHLY, CDR2 FYNNEI. Trimming at V came to 5 bases and at J to 2 bases, leaving 4 bases not matched to a gene. The CDR3 sequence is 14 residues long.

The V call is TRBV19, the J call TRBJ1-5; a weak D match, TRBD1 (5 bases). Trimming removed 3 bases from V and 3 bases from J, with 9 bases in between. The CDR3 sequence is 14 residues long. Germline assignment: CDR1 LNHDA and CDR2 SQIVND (reference sequence). DNA of the CDR3: TGTGCCAGTAGTATGCAGGGCTACAATCAGCCCCAGCATTTT. Translation: CASSMQGYNQPQHF.

This clone was seen a handful of times. V and J are TRBV5-5 and TRBJ2-7; 11 bases are a match to TRBD1. The CDR3 covers 12 residues. V trimming: 5 bases; J trimming: 7 bases; junction bases outside the gene matches: 2. Germline V gene data show CDR1 as SGHKS and CDR2 as YYEKEE (reference sequence). The chain's CDR3 is CASSGTGGEQYF. The CDR3 coding sequence is TGTGCCAGCAGTGGGACAGGGGGAGAGCAGTACTTC.

The chain recombines TRBV2 with TRBJ1-5, with 8 nucleotides matching TRBD1. The germline V gene encodes CDR1 SNHLY and CDR2 FYNNEI. With 2 bases clipped from V and 3 bases from J, the junction kept 6 bases outside the gene matches. This CDR3 contains 16 residues. For the CDR3, the DNA is TGTGCCAGCAGTGAATCCGGGACAGGATACAATCAGCCCCAGCATTTT. This translates into CASSESGTGYNQPQHF.

This chain joins TRBV7-8 and TRBJ1-5, with D hard to call. V lost 6 bases, J lost 3 bases, and 9 bases lay in between. The CDR3 extends over 13 amino acids. The germline V gene has CDR1 SGHVS and CDR2 FQNEAQ. CDR3: CASSFGTNQPQHF. The DNA of the CDR3 is TGTGCCAGCAGTTTTGGCACCAATCAGCCCCAGCATTTT.

This rearrangement joins TRBV5-1 to TRBJ1-5; 7 bases match TRBD1. CDR1 SGHRS and CDR2 YFSETQ come from the germline V gene. The CDR3 runs to 14 residues. With V trimmed by 4 bases and J by 6 bases, 7 bases remained unmatched. In DNA, the CDR3 is TGCGCCAGCAGCGCTGGGACAGTCGGTCAGCCCCAGCATTTT. Protein sequence: CASSAGTVGQPQHF.